The rows below give T cell receptor beta chains drawn from one sample of a study of cytomegalovirus exposure and HLA in healthy donors. The repertoire was sequenced with immunoSEQ multiplex PCR; TCRdb's copy has only in-frame clones and lacks some. The table lists 200,000 to 250,000 clones, roughly 84% of them singletons. Sequenced: PBMCs. Every receptor here comes from a woman younger than 45 in good health and CMV-seropositive. Each CDR3 is given with its conserved first and last residue. Each record gives: CDR3 length, D gene, V gene, CDR3 protein. D genes are given only for firm matches.

16 | - | TRBV7-6 | CASSPRTAGPQETQYF
14 | TRBD1 | TRBV6-5 | CASRPGTAAGELFF
13 | - | TRBV29-1 | CSVPVGRYNEQFF
17 | TRBD1 | TRBV5-6 | CASSYRQGAAMNTEAFF
13 | - | TRBV9 | CASSLTVGHEQFF
14 | TRBD2 | TRBV4-2 | CASSQTSVTHEQYF
13 | - | TRBV2 | CASSTQGGTEAFF
16 | TRBD2 | TRBV11-3 | CASSPVAGGSYNEQFF
18 | - | TRBV6-1 | CASSEALLRRAGNQPQHF
15 | TRBD2 | TRBV29-1 | CSVSFPGTSNYEQYF
16 | TRBD1 | TRBV28 | CASSFGTGGGQEKLFF
16 | - | TRBV9 | CASSVLSAEYTGELFF
14 | - | TRBV5-4 | CASSLDRSGYGYTF
13 | - | TRBV11-2 | CASSRQGDQPQHF
14 | - | TRBV6-1 | CASIVVGGGETQYF
13 | - | TRBV10-3 | CAISTGQYNEQFF
15 | TRBD2 | TRBV28 | CASTGTSRSFDEQFF
15 | - | TRBV9 | CASSPSGKVNTEAFF
12 | - | TRBV5-4 | CASSRGDGTQYF
15 | - | TRBV18 | CASSPGRGQNQPQHF
13 | - | TRBV5-1 | CASSLSETYEQYF
13 | - | TRBV4-1 | CASSRLLGNEQFF
16 | TRBD1 | TRBV9 | CASSVVGQGLRETQYF
13 | TRBD2 | TRBV6-6 | CAARGLEDYEQYF
18 | - | TRBV11-3 | CASSLETPSPGADYGYTF
15 | TRBD1 | TRBV2 | CASSSALDRGYGYTF
14 | TRBD1 | TRBV6-4 | CASSPRDSSDEQFF
15 | - | TRBV5-1 | CASSLGQNMNTEAFF
15 | - | TRBV10-3 | CAISESSEARYGYTF
13 | - | TRBV7-2 | CASSSQPAQPQHF
14 | - | TRBV11-2 | CASSPSMMNEKLFF
12 | - | TRBV7-3 | CASSLTDLPQFF
16 | TRBD2 | TRBV6-4 | CASSAGTSGGTDTQYF
14 | - | TRBV30 | CAWSKGGNTYEQYF
14 | - | TRBV7-6 | CASSRWTAGEEQYF